This T cell receptor (beta chain) is from a study of spatial heterogeneity in lung cancer. Overall study context: Every unique TCR and UMI combination, on average, appeared more than ten times in raw reads.

Trimming stripped 5 bases from V and 6 bases from J, with 13 bases between. The CDR3 extends over 14 amino acids. The germline V gene has CDR1 MDHEN and CDR2 SYDVKM. TCRdb processed the 5' RACE reads anew with MiXCR; each CDR3 protein has one entry. The profile covers around 26,000 distinct CDR3 sequences, with about 7% appearing a single time and roughly an eighth taken by the ten largest. This clonotype was picked up many times. As to time point: sample taken at primary tumor resection. Samples were obtained from roughly 65 donors, all untreated early-stage non-small cell lung cancer patients. The chain combines TRBV28 with TRBJ2-2; tentative D call: TRBD1 (6 bases). The source material was PBMCs, sampled at surgery. This TCR came from a male donor with early-stage non-small cell lung cancer. The CDR3 DNA sequence: TGTGCCAGCAGTGGGTTACAGGGAGCCGGGGAGCTGTTTTTT. Translating gives CASSGLQGAGELFF.